Each of the 31 T cell receptor beta chains below was sequenced from the same sample in a study of cytomegalovirus exposure and HLA in healthy donors (dated by TCRdb to about 2017). Library creation used the immunoSEQ multiplex PCR assay. The multiplex PCR relied on a mix of 60 forward primers for TCR Vbeta segments and 13 reverse primers for TCR Jbeta segments. TCRdb took this table from immuneACCESS and kept in-frame rearrangements with V and J called. Such tables lack part of the clones; where checked against another copy, unresolved V genes explain under half of the gap, and the rest is unexplained. Across this sample there are under 200,000 clones, with around 75% seen only once. The ten most abundant clones make up over 4.5% of the sample. Sequencing was done on a sample of PBMCs. The receptors stem from a male donor in good health and CMV-seronegative.

This sequence joins TRBV7-7 and TRBJ2-5, with 8 bases matching TRBD1. Germline CDR1 reads SSHAT; CDR2 reads FNYEAQ (reference sequence). The V and J ends lost 5 bases and 2 bases, in that order; junction bases with no gene match: 7. The CDR3 is 15 amino acids. The CDR3 here is CASSPRTGYQETQYF. The CDR3 DNA is TGTGCCAGCAGCCCTAGGACAGGGTATCAAGAGACCCAGTACTTC.

The chain employs TRBV6-5 and TRBJ1-1; D is ambiguous. CDR3 length equals 14 residues. Trimming took 0 bases from V and 1 from J, leaving 6 bases between them. Germline values: CDR1 MNHEY, CDR2 SVGAGI. The CDR3 loop is CASSYSAENTEAFF. DNA for the CDR3: TGTGCCAGCAGTTACTCGGCAGAGAACACTGAAGCTTTCTTT.

The rearrangement links TRBV14 to TRBJ2-2, with 11 nucleotides matching TRBD1. J gave up 5 bases and V 0 bases, and 14 bases lay outside the gene matches. Germline V gene sequence: CDR1 SGHDN, CDR2 FVKESK. The CDR3 totals 20 residues. Written as DNA, the CDR3 is TGTGCCAGCAGCCAAGACGCCCCCGGACAGGGGGCCAGGTGGACCGGGGAGCTGTTTTTT. This encodes CASSQDAPGQGARWTGELFF.

The count of this clone is one. The rearrangement uses TRBV7-7 and TRBJ2-7, with D perhaps TRBD2 (6 bases). Trimming took off 5 bases at V and 5 bases at J, with 19 bases between the two ends. CDR1 is SSHAT and CDR2 is FNYEAQ in the germline V gene (reference sequence). The CDR3 length is 15 residues. The CDR3 DNA is TGTGCCAGCAGCGGAGGGCCGGGTTTGGGGGACGAGCAGTACTTC. Its translation: CASSGGPGLGDEQYF.

This clone was seen a single time. J is TRBJ2-4 and V is TRBV30; TRBD2 aligns across 10 bases. The CDR3 extends over 19 amino acids. The ends lost 3 bases at V and 0 bases at J; junction bases unmatched: 14. Germline assignment: CDR1 GTSNPN and CDR2 SVGIG (reference sequence). The DNA of the CDR3 is TGTGCCTGGAGACGGGCGCTAGCGGGAGAGAGCCTAGCCAAAAACATTCAGTACTTC. Its protein product is CAWRRALAGESLAKNIQYF.

The J gene is TRBJ1-1, the V gene TRBV9, with 11 bases aligning to TRBD1. V lost 2 bases and J lost 5; bases outside the gene matches: 5. Germline loops: CDR1 SGDLS, CDR2 YYNGEE. The CDR3 length is 15 residues. The CDR3 DNA is TGTGCCAGCAGCGTTAGGACAGGGGGCCAAACTGAAGCTTTCTTT. It specifies CASSVRTGGQTEAFF. Using reference TRBV9 and TRBJ1-1 for the parts outside the CDR3, the full variable domain is DSGVTQTPKHLITATGQRVTLRCSPRSGDLSVYWYQQSLDQGLQFLIQYYNGEERAKGNILERFSAQQFPDLHSELNLSSLELGDSALYFCASSVRTGGQTEAFFGQGTRLTVV.

This clone was recorded a few times. The chain uses TRBV6-1 and TRBJ2-7; maybe TRBD2 (5 bases). CDR3 length equals 14 residues. Germline lookup yields CDR1 MNHNS and CDR2 SASEGT. Trimming took 7 bases from V and 0 from J, leaving 13 bases between them. Written as DNA, the CDR3 is TGTGCCAGCATCCCGGGAAATAGCTCCTACGAGCAGTACTTC. Amino acids: CASIPGNSSYEQYF.

J is TRBJ1-4 and V is TRBV6-5; no reliable D call. The CDR3 has 16 residues. The germline V gene has CDR1 MNHEY and CDR2 SVGAGI. Trimming took 4 bases from V and 0 from J, leaving 12 bases between them. In nucleotides, the CDR3 is TGTGCCAGCAGTTTACGGGGAGGAACAACTAATGAAAAACTGTTTTTT. This sequence encodes CASSLRGGTTNEKLFF.

The CDR3, as DNA: TGTGCCAGCAGCTTAGGTGGCCCCCAGCAAGAGACCCAGTACTTC. Its protein product is CASSLGGPQQETQYF. V gene TRBV11-2 combines with J gene TRBJ2-5; D gene unclear. There are 15 residues in the CDR3. From germline, CDR1 is SGHAT and CDR2 FQNNGV. V lost 1 base, J lost 2 bases, and 11 bases lay in between. The whole variable domain, remainder taken from reference TRBV11-2 and TRBJ2-5, is EAGVAQSPRYKIIEKRQSVAFWCNPISGHATLYWYQQILGQGPKLLIQFQNNGVVDDSQLPKDRFSAERLKGVDSTLKIQPAKLEDSAVYLCASSLGGPQQETQYFGPGTRLLVL.

The chain combines TRBV7-7 with TRBJ2-5; 7 nucleotides align to TRBD1. The CDR3 extends over 15 amino acids. Unmatched junction bases numbered 6, after V lost 5 bases and J lost 0 bases. The germline V gene has CDR1 SSHAT and CDR2 FNYEAQ (reference sequence). The CDR3 DNA sequence: TGTGCCAGCAGCCCTCAGACAGGGCACCAAGAGACCCAGTACTTC. Translation: CASSPQTGHQETQYF.

In its sample, this clone was seen a few times. The rearrangement joins TRBV9 to TRBJ2-3; 9 nucleotides align to TRBD2. V shed 0 bases, J shed 4 bases, and the junction held 15 bases outside the gene matches. Germline V gene sequence: CDR1 SGDLS, CDR2 YYNGEE. The CDR3 runs to 19 residues. The CDR3 sequence: CASSVALRSGGGAADTQYF. DNA of the CDR3: TGTGCCAGCAGCGTAGCACTGAGGAGTGGCGGGGGGGCCGCAGATACGCAGTATTTT.

The rearrangement joins TRBV4-3 to TRBJ2-3; possible D gene TRBD1, 5 bases. The V end lost 4 bases, the J end lost 6 bases, and 11 bases lay between the germline ends. This CDR3 is built from 13 residues. From germline, CDR1 is LGHNA and CDR2 YSLEER. CDR3 nucleotide sequence: TGCGCCAGCAGCCTGTGGGCAGGGGATACGCAGTATTTT. It codes for CASSLWAGDTQYF.

The DNA for the CDR3 is TGTGCCAGCGACACGGGGGGAGGTGGCTACACCTTC. The encoded protein is CASDTGGGGYTF. This chain connects TRBV6-6 to TRBJ1-2; D perhaps matches TRBD1 (5 bases). V was clipped by 8 bases and J by 7 bases, with 14 bases between them. Germline V gene data show CDR1 as MNHNY and CDR2 as SVGAGI (reference sequence). The CDR3 is made up of 12 amino acids.

This clone was counted between two and nine times. This chain joins TRBV7-9 and TRBJ2-7, with 8 bases aligning to TRBD1. Germline V gene sequence: CDR1 SEHNR, CDR2 FQNEAQ (reference sequence). J lost 2 bases, V lost 4 bases, and 4 bases had no gene match. The CDR3 is made up of 14 amino acids. In nucleotides, the CDR3 is TGTGCCAGCAGCTGGACAGGGACCCCCTACGAGCAGTACTTC. Amino acid sequence: CASSWTGTPYEQYF.

Only one count was recorded for this clone. The rearrangement uses TRBV18 and TRBJ2-6; tentative D call: TRBD2 (5 bases). The CDR3 sequence is 16 residues long. V was shortened by 4 bases and J by 2 bases, with 12 bases between the two germline ends. CDR1 KGHSH and CDR2 LQKENI come from the germline V gene. As DNA, the CDR3 is TGTGCCAGCTCACGGTCGAATAGCGCTGGGGCCAACGTCCTGACTTTC. It is translated as CASSRSNSAGANVLTF.

The rearrangement uses TRBV2 and TRBJ2-1; 8 positions agree with TRBD2. This CDR3 region has 13 residues. Trimming removed 5 bases from V and 8 bases from J; junction bases left unmatched: 5. In germline, CDR1 is SNHLY, CDR2 FYNNEI. The CDR3 DNA sequence: TGTGCCAGCAGTAGGGGACTAGGGGATGAGCAGTTCTTC. This translates into CASSRGLGDEQFF.

This clone was observed once. The chain has TRBV5-6 and TRBJ2-1; 10 bases are shared with TRBD1. V shed 5 bases and J 1 base; nucleotides not matched to a gene: 3. From germline, CDR1 is SGHDT and CDR2 YYEEEE. The CDR3 consists of 15 residues. In DNA, the CDR3 is TGTGCCAGCAGGAGGGACAGGGGATCCTACAATGAGCAGTTCTTC. This sequence encodes CASRRDRGSYNEQFF.

This clone was found a few times. The CDR3 nucleotides are TGTGCCAGCAGCCTACTAGCGGGAGGCTCCTACGAGCAGTACTTC. It is translated as CASSLLAGGSYEQYF. The rearrangement uses TRBV28 and TRBJ2-7; 12 bases are shared with TRBD2. V was clipped by 6 bases and J by 0 bases; unmatched bases: 3. CDR1 is MDHEN and CDR2 is SYDVKM in the germline V gene. The CDR3 sequence is 15 residues long.

This clone was counted a single time. The chain's CDR3 is CARATGTVIYEQFF. As DNA, the CDR3 is TGTGCCAGAGCGACCGGGACAGTAATCTATGAGCAGTTCTTC. The chain joins TRBV6-9 to TRBJ2-1, with TRBD1 identical over 7 bases. CDR1 and CDR2 (germline): MNHGY, SVAAGI. The CDR3 contains 14 residues. V was clipped by 9 bases and J by 8 bases; unmatched bases: 13.

The chain recombines TRBV29-1 with TRBJ1-1; a possible D gene is TRBD1 (5 bases). Germline values: CDR1 SQVTM, CDR2 ANQGSEA. V lost 7 bases and J 8 bases, leaving 14 bases between the germline ends. The length of the CDR3 is 11 residues. The CDR3 loop reads CSARAREEAFF. The CDR3 DNA reads as TGCAGCGCAAGAGCCAGGGAAGAAGCTTTCTTT.

This sequence joins TRBV28 and TRBJ2-3; 8 nucleotides agree with TRBD2. The ends lost 11 bases at V and 2 bases at J; junction bases unmatched: 12. Germline V CDR1 and CDR2: MDHEN, SYDVKM. The CDR3 runs to 15 residues. The CDR3: CALSRLAGFTDTQYF. The CDR3 DNA follows: TGTGCCCTTTCACGGCTAGCGGGTTTCACAGATACGCAGTATTTT.

V and J are TRBV6-5 and TRBJ2-7, with D perhaps TRBD2 (5 bases). Trimming pared 5 bases from V and 0 bases from J, leaving 14 bases between. The CDR3 is made up of 15 amino acids. Germline loops: CDR1 MNHEY, CDR2 SVGAGI. The CDR3 loop reads CASSGRSTSSYEQYF. Here the CDR3 DNA reads TGTGCCAGCAGTGGACGGTCTACTAGCTCCTACGAGCAGTACTTC.

The rearrangement joins TRBV6-5 to TRBJ1-5; D remains ambiguous. The CDR3 is 13 residues long. The V gene's germline CDR1 is MNHEY and CDR2 SVGAGI. The V end lost 3 bases, the J end lost 0 bases, and 3 bases lay between the germline ends. This CDR3 reads CASSYNSNQPQHF. For the CDR3, the DNA is TGTGCCAGCAGTTATAATAGCAATCAGCCCCAGCATTTT.

The chain carries TRBV19 and TRBJ2-1; D perhaps matches TRBD2 (5 bases). The V gene lost 3 bases and the J gene lost 6 bases, with 15 bases spanning the gap. The CDR3 is 15 amino acids. Germline V gene data show CDR1 as LNHDA and CDR2 as SQIVND (reference sequence). CDR3 nucleotide sequence: TGTGCCAGTAGTATGCTCAGCGGACTGTTCAATGAGCAGTTCTTC. This translates into CASSMLSGLFNEQFF.

The chain is built from TRBV5-6 and TRBJ1-2, with D tentatively TRBD1 (5 bases). Germline lookup yields CDR1 SGHDT and CDR2 YYEEEE. The V gene lost 2 bases and the J gene lost 8 bases, with 13 bases spanning the gap. The CDR3 is made up of 13 amino acids. Here the CDR3 reads CASSFSGMGGYTF. CDR3 in DNA: TGTGCCAGCAGCTTCTCAGGGATGGGCGGCTACACCTTC.

This clone has a single count. The gene calls are TRBV29-1 and TRBJ2-6; D not certain. Germline V CDR1 and CDR2: SQVTM, ANQGSEA. This CDR3 has 14 amino acids. The germline V and J ends were trimmed by 4 bases and 0 bases, with 7 bases remaining between them. The CDR3 loop is CSVAQSSGANVLTF. The CDR3 coding sequence is TGCAGCGTTGCACAGAGCTCTGGGGCCAACGTCCTGACTTTC. Variable domain in full (rest from reference TRBV29-1 and TRBJ2-6): SAVISQKPSRDICQRGTSLTIQCQVDSQVTMMFWYRQQPGQSLTLIATANQGSEATYESGFVIDKFPISRPNLTFSTLTVSNMSPEDSSIYLCSVAQSSGANVLTFGAGSRLTVL.

This clone was seen just once. This chain uses TRBV9 with TRBJ2-1; 8 bases are shared with TRBD1. The CDR3 totals 14 residues. CDR1 and CDR2 (germline): SGDLS, YYNGEE. Trimming took 3 bases from V and 4 from J; bases not matched to a gene: 3. In DNA, the CDR3 is TGTGCCAGCAGCGCTCAGGGGGCGTACAATGAGCAGTTCTTC. Translation: CASSAQGAYNEQFF.

The chain employs TRBV7-2 and TRBJ2-5; D is perhaps TRBD2 (6 bases). Germline V gives CDR1 SGHTA, CDR2 FQGNSA. The V end was cut by 6 bases, the J end by 4 bases, with 21 bases between. The CDR3 has 16 residues. In DNA form, the CDR3 reads TGTGCCAGCAGACCCCCAGGCGGGATGACCGCAGAGACCCAGTACTTC. Protein: CASRPPGGMTAETQYF.

The chain links TRBV5-6 to TRBJ2-2, with unresolved D. The CDR3 covers 12 residues. Trimming shortened V by 2 bases and J by 6 bases, and 5 bases separated the two germline ends. Looked up from germline, CDR1 is SGHDT and CDR2 is YYEEEE. CDR3 coding DNA: TGTGCCAGCAGCTTTCAGGCCGGGGAGCTGTTTTTT. Its protein is CASSFQAGELFF.

The chain is built from TRBV7-9 and TRBJ1-2; D is possibly TRBD1 (5 bases). The germline CDR1 and CDR2 sequences are SEHNR and FQNEAQ (reference sequence). This CDR3 spans 16 amino acids. Deletions cut 5 bases from V and 4 bases from J, with 20 bases between. CDR3 sequence reads: CASSRSPGTSSYGYTF. Written as DNA, the CDR3 is TGTGCCAGCAGCCGCAGCCCCGGGACTTCTAGCTATGGCTACACCTTC. Supplemented by reference TRBV7-9 and TRBJ1-2, the full variable domain reads DTGVSQNPRHKITKRGQNVTFRCDPISEHNRLYWYRQTLGQGPEFLTYFQNEAQLEKSRLLSDRFSAERPKGSFSTLEIQRTEQGDSAMYLCASSRSPGTSSYGYTFGSGTRLTVV.

The chain recombines TRBV19 with TRBJ2-7, with 9 bases matching TRBD1. There are 14 residues in the CDR3. Germline assignment: CDR1 LNHDA and CDR2 SQIVND (reference sequence). Trimming at V came to 3 bases and at J to 3 bases, leaving 3 bases not matched to a gene. The CDR3 nucleotides are TGTGCCAGTAGTATGGGACAGGGCCTCTACGAGCAGTACTTC. Protein: CASSMGQGLYEQYF.